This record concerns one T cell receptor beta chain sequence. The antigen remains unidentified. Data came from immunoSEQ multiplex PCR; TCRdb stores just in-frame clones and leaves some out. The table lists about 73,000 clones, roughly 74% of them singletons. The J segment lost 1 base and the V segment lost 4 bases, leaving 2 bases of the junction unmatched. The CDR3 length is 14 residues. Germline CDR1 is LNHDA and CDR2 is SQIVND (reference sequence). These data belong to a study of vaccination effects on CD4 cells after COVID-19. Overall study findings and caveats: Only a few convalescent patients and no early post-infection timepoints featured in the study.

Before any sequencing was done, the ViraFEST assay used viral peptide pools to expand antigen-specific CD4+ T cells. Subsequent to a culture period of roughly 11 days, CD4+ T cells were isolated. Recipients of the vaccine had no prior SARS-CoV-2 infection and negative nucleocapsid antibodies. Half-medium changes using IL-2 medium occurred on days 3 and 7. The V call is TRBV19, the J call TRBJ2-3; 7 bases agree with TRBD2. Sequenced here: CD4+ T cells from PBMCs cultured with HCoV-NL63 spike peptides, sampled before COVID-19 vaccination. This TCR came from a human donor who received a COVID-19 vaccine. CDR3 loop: CASSTSGGTDTQYF. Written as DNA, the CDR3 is TGTGCCAGTAGTACCAGCGGGGGCACAGATACGCAGTATTTT.